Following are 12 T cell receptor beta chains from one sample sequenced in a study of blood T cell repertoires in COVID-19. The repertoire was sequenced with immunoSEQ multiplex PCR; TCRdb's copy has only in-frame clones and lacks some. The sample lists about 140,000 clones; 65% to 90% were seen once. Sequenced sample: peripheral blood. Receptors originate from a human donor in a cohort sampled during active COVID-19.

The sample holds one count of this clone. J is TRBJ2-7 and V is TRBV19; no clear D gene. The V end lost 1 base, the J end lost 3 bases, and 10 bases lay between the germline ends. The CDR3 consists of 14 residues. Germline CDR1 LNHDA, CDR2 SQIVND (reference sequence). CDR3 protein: CASSIGGGGYEQYF. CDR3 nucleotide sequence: TGTGCCAGTAGTATAGGAGGTGGCGGCTACGAGCAGTACTTC.

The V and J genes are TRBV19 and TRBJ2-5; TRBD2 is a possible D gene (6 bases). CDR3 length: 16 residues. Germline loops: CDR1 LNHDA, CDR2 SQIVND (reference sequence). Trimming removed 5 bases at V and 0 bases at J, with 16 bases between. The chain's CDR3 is CASSATTSRYQETQYF. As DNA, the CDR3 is TGTGCCAGTAGTGCCACCACTAGCAGATACCAAGAGACCCAGTACTTC.

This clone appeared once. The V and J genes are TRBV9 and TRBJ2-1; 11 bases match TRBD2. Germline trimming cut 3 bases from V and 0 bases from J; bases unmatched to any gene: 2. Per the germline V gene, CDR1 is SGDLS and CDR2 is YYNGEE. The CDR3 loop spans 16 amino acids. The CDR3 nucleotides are TGTGCCAGCAGCGGACTAGCGGGGAGCTCCTACAATGAGCAGTTCTTC. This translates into CASSGLAGSSYNEQFF.

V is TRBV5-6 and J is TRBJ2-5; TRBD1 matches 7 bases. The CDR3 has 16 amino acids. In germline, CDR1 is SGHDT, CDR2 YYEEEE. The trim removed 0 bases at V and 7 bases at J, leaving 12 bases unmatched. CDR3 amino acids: CASSLAGTVLRGTQYF. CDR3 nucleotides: TGTGCCAGCAGCTTGGCGGGGACAGTTTTAAGGGGGACCCAGTACTTC.

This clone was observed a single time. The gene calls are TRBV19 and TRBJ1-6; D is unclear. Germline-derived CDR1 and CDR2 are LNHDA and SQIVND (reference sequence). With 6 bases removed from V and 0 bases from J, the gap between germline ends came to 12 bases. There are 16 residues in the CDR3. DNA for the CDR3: TGTGCCAGTAGCATGCCAAGGAGCTCCTATAATTCACCCCTCCACTTT. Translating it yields CASSMPRSSYNSPLHF.

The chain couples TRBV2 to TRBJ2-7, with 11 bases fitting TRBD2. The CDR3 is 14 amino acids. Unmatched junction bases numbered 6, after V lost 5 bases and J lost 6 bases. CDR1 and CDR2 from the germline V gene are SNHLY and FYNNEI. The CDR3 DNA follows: TGTGCCAGCAGTTATATAGCGGGAGGGGGCGAGCAGTACTTC. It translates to CASSYIAGGGEQYF.

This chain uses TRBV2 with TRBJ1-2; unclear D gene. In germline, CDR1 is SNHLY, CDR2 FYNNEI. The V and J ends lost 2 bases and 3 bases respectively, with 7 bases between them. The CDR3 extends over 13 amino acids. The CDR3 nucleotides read TGTGCCAGCAGTGAATGGGAGGACTATGGCTACACCTTC. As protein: CASSEWEDYGYTF.

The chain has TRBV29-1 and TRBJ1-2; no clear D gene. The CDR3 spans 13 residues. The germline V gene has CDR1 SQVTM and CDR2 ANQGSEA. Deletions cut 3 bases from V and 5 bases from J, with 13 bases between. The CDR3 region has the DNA TGCAGCGTTGACGGGGTTAGCGGTTATGGCTACACCTTC. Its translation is CSVDGVSGYGYTF.

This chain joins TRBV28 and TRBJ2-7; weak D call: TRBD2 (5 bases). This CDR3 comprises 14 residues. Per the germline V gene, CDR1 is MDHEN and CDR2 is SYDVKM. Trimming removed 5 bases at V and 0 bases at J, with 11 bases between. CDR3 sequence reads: CASSPSRASYEQYF. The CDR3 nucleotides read TGTGCCAGCAGTCCTAGCAGAGCCTCCTACGAGCAGTACTTC.

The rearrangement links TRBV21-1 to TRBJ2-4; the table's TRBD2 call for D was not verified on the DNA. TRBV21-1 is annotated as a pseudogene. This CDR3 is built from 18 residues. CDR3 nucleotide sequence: TGTGCCAGCAGCAAAGGCACTCTAAGCCCTCTAGCCAAAAACATTCAGTACTTC. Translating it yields CASSKGTLSPLAKNIQYF.

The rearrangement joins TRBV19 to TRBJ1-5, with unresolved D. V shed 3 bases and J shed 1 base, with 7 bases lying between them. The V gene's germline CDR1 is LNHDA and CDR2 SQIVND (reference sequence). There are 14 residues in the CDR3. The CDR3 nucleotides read TGTGCCAGTAGTATTTTCACAAGCAATCAGCCCCAGCATTTT. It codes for CASSIFTSNQPQHF.

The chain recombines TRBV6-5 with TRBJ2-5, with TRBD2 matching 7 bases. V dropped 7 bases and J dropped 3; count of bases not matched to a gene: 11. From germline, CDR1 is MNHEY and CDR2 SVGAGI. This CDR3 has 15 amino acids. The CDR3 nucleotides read TGTGCCAGCAAGCTGGGCGGGGCGGGGGAAGAGACCCAGTACTTC. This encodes CASKLGGAGEETQYF.